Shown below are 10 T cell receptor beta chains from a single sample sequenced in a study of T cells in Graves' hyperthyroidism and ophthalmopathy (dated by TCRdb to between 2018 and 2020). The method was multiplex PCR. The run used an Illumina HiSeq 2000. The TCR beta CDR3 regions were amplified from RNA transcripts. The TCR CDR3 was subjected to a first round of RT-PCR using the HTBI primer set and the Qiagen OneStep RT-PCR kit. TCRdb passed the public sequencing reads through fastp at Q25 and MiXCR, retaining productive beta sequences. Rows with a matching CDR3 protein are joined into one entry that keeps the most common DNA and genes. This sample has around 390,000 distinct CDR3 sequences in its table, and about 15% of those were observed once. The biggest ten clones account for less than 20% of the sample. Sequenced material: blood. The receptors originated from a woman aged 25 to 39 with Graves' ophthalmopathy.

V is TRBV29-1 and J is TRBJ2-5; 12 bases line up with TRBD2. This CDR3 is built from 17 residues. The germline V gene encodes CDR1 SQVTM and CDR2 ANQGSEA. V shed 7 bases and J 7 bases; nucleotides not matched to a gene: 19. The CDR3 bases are TGCAGCGCCCCGGATCTAGCGGGGGGGGCTCCGCGCAGGACCCAGTACTTC. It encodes CSAPDLAGGAPRRTQYF.

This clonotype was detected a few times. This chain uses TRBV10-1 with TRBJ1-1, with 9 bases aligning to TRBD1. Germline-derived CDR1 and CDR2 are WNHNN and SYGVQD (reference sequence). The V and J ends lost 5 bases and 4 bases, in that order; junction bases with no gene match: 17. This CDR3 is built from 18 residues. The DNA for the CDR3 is TGCGCCAGCAGTACATCCCAAGATCCCGGGACAGGGCGCACTGAAGCTTTCTTT. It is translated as CASSTSQDPGTGRTEAFF.

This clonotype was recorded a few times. CDR3 nucleotide sequence: TGCAGTGCTAACCAGGGGCCCGCCTACGAGCAGTACTTC. This sequence encodes CSANQGPAYEQYF. This chain connects TRBV20-1 to TRBJ2-7; possibly TRBD1 for D (6 bases). CDR1 and CDR2 from the germline V gene are DFQATT and SNEGSKA (reference sequence). The CDR3 is made up of 13 amino acids. The germline V and J ends were trimmed by 4 bases and 2 bases, with 12 bases remaining between them.

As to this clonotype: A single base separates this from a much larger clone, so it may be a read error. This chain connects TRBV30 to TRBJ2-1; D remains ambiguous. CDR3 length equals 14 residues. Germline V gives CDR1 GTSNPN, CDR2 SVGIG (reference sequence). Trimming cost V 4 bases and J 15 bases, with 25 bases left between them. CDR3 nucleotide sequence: TGTGCCTGGAAATCCGGAAACGGAGCGACGCCTGGGTTCTTC. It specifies CAWKSGNGATPGFF.

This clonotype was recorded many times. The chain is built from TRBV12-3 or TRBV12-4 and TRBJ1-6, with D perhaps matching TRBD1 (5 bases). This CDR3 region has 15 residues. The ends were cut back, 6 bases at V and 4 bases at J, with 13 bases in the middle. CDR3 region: CASSLGVRYNSPLHF. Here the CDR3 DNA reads TGTGCCAGCAGCTTGGGGGTACGATATAATTCACCCCTCCACTTT.

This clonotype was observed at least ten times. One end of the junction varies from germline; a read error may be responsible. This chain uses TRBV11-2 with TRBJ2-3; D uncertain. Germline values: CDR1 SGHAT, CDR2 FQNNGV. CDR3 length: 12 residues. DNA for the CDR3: TGTGCCAGCAGCTGGACCACAGATACGCAGTGTTTT. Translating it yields CASSWTTDTQCF.

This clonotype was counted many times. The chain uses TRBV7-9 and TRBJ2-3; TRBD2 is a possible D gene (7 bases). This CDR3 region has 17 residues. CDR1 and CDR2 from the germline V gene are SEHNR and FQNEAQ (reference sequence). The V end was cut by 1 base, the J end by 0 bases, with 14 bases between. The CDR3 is CASSLVPRGPSTDTQYF. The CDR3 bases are TGTGCCAGCAGCTTAGTGCCGCGGGGGCCTAGCACAGATACGCAGTATTTT. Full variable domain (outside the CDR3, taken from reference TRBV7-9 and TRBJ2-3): DTGVSQNPRHKITKRGQNVTFRCDPISEHNRLYWYRQTLGQGPEFLTYFQNEAQLEKSRLLSDRFSAERPKGSFSTLEIQRTEQGDSAMYLCASSLVPRGPSTDTQYFGPGTRLTVL.

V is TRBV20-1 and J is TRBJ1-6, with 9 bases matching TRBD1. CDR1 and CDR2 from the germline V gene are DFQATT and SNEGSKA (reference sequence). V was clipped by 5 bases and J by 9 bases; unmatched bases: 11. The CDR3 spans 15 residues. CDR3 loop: CSAGISTGGTSPLHF. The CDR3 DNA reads TGCAGTGCTGGGATATCGACAGGGGGGACTTCACCCCTCCACTTT.

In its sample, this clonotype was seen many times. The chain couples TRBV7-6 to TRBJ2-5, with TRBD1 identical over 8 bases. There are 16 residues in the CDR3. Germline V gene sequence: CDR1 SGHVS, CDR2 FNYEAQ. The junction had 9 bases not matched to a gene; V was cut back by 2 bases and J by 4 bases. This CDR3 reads CASSLKGGQDRETQYF. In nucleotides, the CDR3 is TGTGCCAGCAGCTTAAAGGGGGGACAGGATAGAGAGACCCAGTACTTC.

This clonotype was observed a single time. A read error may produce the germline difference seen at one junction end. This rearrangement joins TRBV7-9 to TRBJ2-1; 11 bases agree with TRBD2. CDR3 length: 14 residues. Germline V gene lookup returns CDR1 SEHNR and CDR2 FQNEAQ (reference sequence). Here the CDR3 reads CASNLAGGLNEQFF. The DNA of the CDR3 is TGTGCCAGCAACTTAGCGGGGGGGCTCAATGAGCAGTTCTTC.